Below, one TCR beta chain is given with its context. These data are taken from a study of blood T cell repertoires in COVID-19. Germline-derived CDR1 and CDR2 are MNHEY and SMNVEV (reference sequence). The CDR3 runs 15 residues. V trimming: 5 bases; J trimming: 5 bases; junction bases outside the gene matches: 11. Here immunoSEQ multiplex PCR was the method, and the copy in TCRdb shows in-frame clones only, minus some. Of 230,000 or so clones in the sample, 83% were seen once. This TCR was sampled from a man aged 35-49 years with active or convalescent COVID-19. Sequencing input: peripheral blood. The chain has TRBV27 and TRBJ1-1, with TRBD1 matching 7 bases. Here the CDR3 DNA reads TGTGCCAGCAGTGCGGAGACAGGGCCAGGAACTGAAGCTTTCTTT. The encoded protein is CASSAETGPGTEAFF.